This T cell receptor (beta chain) was observed in a study of T-cell memory formation after mild COVID-19. With constant-segment primers, 5'RACE yielded cDNA libraries of TCR alpha and TCR beta that carried sample barcodes and UMIs. TCRdb fed the 5' RACE reads into MiXCR, producing one record per CDR3 protein. Of over 350,000 distinct CDR3 sequences detected, 20% to 25% appear once; the ten largest clones hold around 8.8%. Trimming removed 4 bases at V and 4 bases at J, with 14 bases between. Germline CDR1 reads SGHRS; CDR2 reads YFSETQ. This CDR3 has 14 amino acids. Sequencing was performed on PBMCs or a T cell subset sorted from them (not recorded which). The sequence was collected from an adult woman who had mild COVID-19 (a few samples of this study predate the infection). Cell type and time point are not known. The chain is built from TRBV5-1 and TRBJ1-2; possibly TRBD1 for D (6 bases). The CDR3 reads CASSPPQGIYGYTF. For the CDR3, the DNA is TGCGCCAGCAGCCCACCTCAGGGGATCTATGGCTACACCTTC.